This T cell receptor beta chain came from a study of cytomegalovirus exposure and HLA in healthy donors. About the study: In an earlier analysis, 95 million to 140 million unique TCR beta sequences were found from about 180 million T cells. Findings and limits, study-wide: Solely CMV serostatus was available to characterize immune exposure. HLA alleles were associated with some 17,000 TCR beta sequences in a later analysis at 0.05 false discovery rate.

Vbeta (60) and Jbeta (13) primers were used in the PCR. The method was immunoSEQ multiplex PCR; TCRdb's version includes in-frame clones alone and lacks a portion of them. This sample has about 140,000 clones; around 72% occur once, and the top ten carry over 2%. Germline assignment: CDR1 MNHNS and CDR2 SASEGT. The length of the CDR3 is 15 residues. V gave up 7 bases and J gave up 2 bases, with 18 bases separating them. Donors counted as nominally healthy when sampled, yet unrecorded immune exposures were likely. A note on this clone: The antigen is not known.

Sequenced: PBMCs. The genes are TRBV6-1 and TRBJ2-7; tentatively, D is TRBD1 (5 bases). The clonotype comes from a man aged 40-49 years in good health and CMV-seronegative. CDR3 in DNA: TGTGCCAGCATCCTGGGGCTGGCAGGGCCCTACGAGCAGTACTTC. Amino acids: CASILGLAGPYEQYF.